The present TCR beta chain was sequenced within a study of blood T cell repertoires in COVID-19. Whole-study context: Researchers got acute and convalescent COVID-19 samples from the United States, Italy and Spain. T cells, B-cell-depleted T cells, or PBMCs provided the cDNA or gDNA that served as material.

In germline, CDR1 is SGHTA, CDR2 FQGNSA. J gave up 7 bases and V 5 bases, and 2 bases lay outside the gene matches. This CDR3 is built from 13 residues. Per the original methods: Cell counts per sample came from amplifying reference gene primers. Libraries were prepared by immunoSEQ multiplex PCR; TCRdb keeps only in-frame clonotypes and omits some of them. V and J calls and clone size follow that table, whereas D and trimming were derived from the DNA. The sample consists of about 68,000 clones, about 82% of them appearing once. This chain connects TRBV7-2 to TRBJ2-1, with 10 bases identical to TRBD1. The sequenced material came from peripheral blood. The TCR sequence derives from a man aged 45 to 65 with acute or convalescent COVID-19. CDR3 loop: CASSQDRGNEQFF. CDR3 coding DNA: TGTGCCAGCAGCCAGGACAGGGGGAATGAGCAGTTCTTC.